The rows below give T cell receptor beta chains drawn from one sample of a study of blood T cells in healthy people across ages. TCRdb re-derived calls from the 5' RACE reads in MiXCR, one entry per CDR3 protein. The sample lists 800,000 to 900,000 distinct CDR3 sequences; less than 80% were seen once. Material for sequencing was blood. These TCRs come from a man aged 30 to 39 in good health. Both conserved end residues are part of each CDR3. The D gene is left open where the match is weak. The size of a clone is reported for some rows only, either as once, few or many, or as a class for expanded clones.

>few|TRBD2|TRBV10-3|TRBJ2-1
CAIRPGLADNEQFF
TGTGCCATCAGGCCGGGACTAGCGGACAATGAGCAGTTCTTC
>NA|TRBD2|TRBV10-3|TRBJ2-3
CATISGGADTQYF
TGTGCCACCATTAGCGGGGGGGCCGATACGCAGTATTTT
>NA|TRBD1|TRBV4-3|TRBJ2-1
CASSQVPIWTGSKSYNEQFF
TGCGCCAGCAGCCAAGTCCCCATTTGGACAGGGTCTAAATCCTACAATGAGCAGTTCTTC
>NA|NA|TRBV6-6|TRBJ1-2
CASSYSDRGIDGCTF
TGTGCCAGCAGTTATTCGGACAGAGGGATTGATGGCTGCACCTTC
>NA|NA|TRBV6-5|TRBJ1-1
CASRATQGWTEAFF
TGTGCCAGCAGAGCTACACAGGGTTGGACTGAAGCTTTCTTT
>NA|TRBD1|TRBV7-9|TRBJ2-5
CVSSRGQVEETQYF
TGTGTCAGCAGCCGCGGACAGGTTGAAGAGACCCAGTACTTC
>few|TRBD2|TRBV7-3|TRBJ2-3
CASSPPGLAGGSDTQYF
TGTGCCAGCAGTCCCCCGGGACTAGCGGGGGGGTCAGATACGCAGTATTTT
>NA|NA|TRBV10-2|TRBJ2-7
CASSDSGHSYEQYF
TGCGCCAGCAGTGATTCGGGACACTCCTACGAGCAGTACTTC
>NA|NA|TRBV27|TRBJ1-6
CASSLEVLNSPLHF
TGTGCCAGCAGTTTAGAGGTTCTAAATTCACCCCTCCACTTT
>once|TRBD1|TRBV6-1|TRBJ2-5
CASRDRGGETQYF
TGTGCCAGCAGAGACAGGGGCGGAGAGACCCAGTACTTC
>NA|NA|TRBV30|TRBJ1-2
CAWSVLEDYGYTF
TGTGCCTGGAGTGTACTAGAGGACTATGGCTACACCTTC
>NA|NA|TRBV2|TRBJ1-2
CASKPPSSAHYGYTF
TGTGCCAGCAAACCGCCCTCGTCTGCCCACTATGGCTACACCTTC
>few|NA|TRBV29-1|TRBJ2-3
CSVEVSVTDTQYF
TGCAGCGTTGAAGTTAGTGTCACAGATACGCAGTATTTT
>NA|NA|TRBV6-5|TRBJ2-4
CASSPVAAGENIQYF
TGTGCCAGCAGTCCCGTCGCGGCAGGGGAAAACATACAGTACTTC
>NA|NA|TRBV6-5|TRBJ1-1
CASSIQGFDTEAFF
TGTGCCAGCAGCATACAGGGTTTCGACACTGAAGCTTTCTTT
>NA|NA|TRBV29-1|TRBJ1-1
CSVAGTRNTEAFF
TGCAGTGTTGCCGGGACGAGGAACACTGAAGCTTTCTTT
>NA|TRBD2|TRBV5-1|TRBJ2-7
CASSLVSGLEGEQYF
TGCGCCAGCAGCTTGGTGTCCGGACTAGAGGGCGAGCAGTACTTC
>NA|TRBD2|TRBV29-1|TRBJ2-5
CSTRTSGEVYNEQYF
TGCAGCACCCGGACTAGCGGGGAGGTATACAATGAGCAGTACTTC
>NA|NA|TRBV7-2|TRBJ1-1
CASSSAGTENTEAFF
TGTGCCAGCAGCAGTGCCGGGACTGAGAACACTGAAGCTTTCTTT
>NA|NA|TRBV9|TRBJ2-3
CASSGNSDTQYF
TGTGCCAGCAGCGGGAATTCAGATACGCAGTATTTT
>NA|NA|TRBV7-3|TRBJ2-5
CASRRTLQEAQYF
TGTGCCAGCAGACGGACACTGCAAGAGGCCCAGTACTTC
>many|TRBD2|TRBV7-3|TRBJ2-1
CASGSGGAYNEQFF
TGTGCCAGCGGAAGCGGGGGGGCTTACAATGAGCAGTTCTTC
>once|NA|TRBV10-2|TRBJ1-2
CASHGTDRSYTF
TGCGCCAGCCATGGGACGGACCGGAGCTACACCTTC
>few|NA|TRBV15|TRBJ2-7
CATSRDSESSYEQYF
TGTGCCACCAGCCGGGACTCGGAGAGCTCCTACGAGCAGTACTTC
>NA|NA|TRBV27|TRBJ2-5
CASSFRRTETQYF
TGTGCCAGCAGTTTCCGTCGAACCGAGACCCAGTACTTC
>NA|TRBD2|TRBV4-3|TRBJ2-5
CASSQDTSGGETQYF
TGCGCCAGCAGCCAAGATACCAGCGGGGGAGAGACCCAGTACTTC
>many|NA|TRBV4-3|TRBJ2-5
CASSPQDRETQYF
TGCGCCAGCAGCCCACAAGATCGAGAGACCCAGTACTTC
>NA|TRBD1|TRBV20-1|TRBJ2-5
CSAHTGTGETQYF
TGCAGTGCTCACACCGGGACAGGAGAGACCCAGTACTTC
>once|NA|TRBV7-2|TRBJ2-7
CTSSLSSGAGYEQYF
TGTACCAGCAGCCTCTCGAGCGGTGCCGGATACGAGCAGTACTTC
>NA|NA|TRBV12-3/TRBV12-4|TRBJ2-5
CASGTAEETQYF
TGTGCCAGCGGGACTGCAGAAGAGACCCAGTACTTC
>few|NA|TRBV12-3/TRBV12-4|TRBJ2-7
CASGWGASYEQYF
TGTGCCAGCGGCTGGGGGGCCTCCTACGAGCAGTACTTC
>NA|NA|TRBV4-3|TRBJ1-4
CASSQDSHMSAKLFF
TGCGCCAGCAGCCAAGATTCCCATATGTCTGCAAAACTGTTTTTT
>NA|TRBD2|TRBV5-1|TRBJ2-7
CASSLAGTSGPYEQYF
TGCGCCAGCAGCTTGGCGGGGACTAGCGGGCCCTACGAGCAGTACTTC
>NA|TRBD2|TRBV20-1|TRBJ2-1
CSAPTSAPLGDEQFF
TGCAGTGCCCCAACTAGCGCCCCACTGGGGGATGAGCAGTTCTTC
>once|NA|TRBV6-2/TRBV6-3|TRBJ2-7
CASLARQPNIPSYEQYF
TGTGCCAGCCTAGCGAGACAGCCAAATATCCCCTCCTACGAGCAGTACTTC
>NA|TRBD1|TRBV9|TRBJ1-2
CASSPTGTGISRDGYTF
TGTGCCAGCAGCCCAACCGGGACAGGGATAAGTCGAGATGGCTACACCTTC
>NA|NA|TRBV29-1|TRBJ2-5
CSVGRLGLIQETQYF
TGCAGCGTTGGACGTCTGGGACTTATCCAAGAGACCCAGTACTTC
>NA|NA|TRBV4-3|TRBJ2-7
CASSQDWGVRSSYEQYF
TGCGCCAGCAGCCAAGATTGGGGGGTCAGGAGCTCCTACGAGCAGTACTTC
>few|NA|TRBV20-1|TRBJ2-7
CSARFREGYEQYF
TGCAGTGCTAGATTTCGGGAAGGGTACGAGCAGTACTTC
>NA|TRBD1|TRBV25-1|TRBJ2-6
CASSQTGAAGANVPTF
TGTGCCAGCAGTCAGACAGGGGCTGCTGGGGCCAACGTCCCGACTTTC
>NA|NA|TRBV6-5|TRBJ2-1
CASSPQGNGAEQFF
TGTGCCAGCAGTCCGCAGGGGAATGGGGCTGAGCAGTTCTTC
>few|TRBD1|TRBV24-1|TRBJ2-3
CATRATGVGDTQYF
TGTGCCACCAGGGCTACAGGGGTGGGAGATACGCAGTATTTT
>NA|NA|TRBV6-5|TRBJ2-7
CAKGVAELNYEQYF
TGTGCCAAAGGGGTGGCGGAGCTAAACTACGAGCAGTACTTC
>NA|NA|TRBV10-3|TRBJ2-4
CAISREILEEQYF
TGTGCCATCAGTAGGGAAATCCTTGAAGAGCAGTACTTC
>NA|NA|TRBV3-1|TRBJ1-1
CASSQDWNRDPPFF
TGTGCCAGCAGCCAAGATTGGAATCGGGATCCCCCTTTCTTT
>NA|TRBD2|TRBV5-1|TRBJ2-2
CASSLVPGLDTGELFF
TGCGCCAGCAGCTTGGTCCCGGGACTAGACACCGGGGAGCTGTTTTTT
>NA|NA|TRBV12-5|TRBJ1-2
CASGLGTDYDYTF
TGTGCTAGTGGTTTGGGGACAGACTATGACTACACCTTC
>NA|NA|TRBV2|TRBJ1-2
CASSEVQGQGGYTF
TGTGCCAGCAGTGAGGTTCAGGGTCAGGGTGGCTACACCTTC
>NA|NA|TRBV2|TRBJ2-1
CASLLEGVSHNEQFF
TGTGCCAGCCTTCTAGAGGGGGTCTCCCACAATGAGCAGTTCTTC
>few|NA|TRBV25-1|TRBJ2-1
CASSESWGRNEQFF
TGTGCCAGCAGTGAATCCTGGGGGAGAAATGAGCAGTTCTTC
>few|NA|TRBV2|TRBJ2-7
CASSGGRQLNEQYF
TGTGCCAGCAGTGGCGGACGGCAGTTAAACGAGCAGTACTTC
>NA|TRBD1|TRBV6-2/TRBV6-3|TRBJ1-6
CASRLQGRISPLHF
TGTGCCAGCCGTCTACAGGGGCGGATTTCACCCCTCCACTTT
>NA|NA|TRBV12-3/TRBV12-4|TRBJ2-7
CASSYRADYEQYF
TGTGCCAGCAGTTACAGGGCCGACTACGAGCAGTACTTC
>few|TRBD2|TRBV27|TRBJ2-7
CASSLTGTGREQYF
TGTGCCAGCAGTCTTACCGGGACCGGGAGGGAGCAGTACTTC
>NA|NA|TRBV9|TRBJ2-1
CASSGGGNNEQFF
TGTGCCAGCAGCGGGGGAGGTAACAATGAGCAGTTCTTC
>NA|TRBD1|TRBV12-3/TRBV12-4|TRBJ2-4
CASSLLGQAKNIQYF
TGTGCCAGCAGTTTATTGGGACAGGCCAAAAACATTCAGTACTTC
>NA|NA|TRBV21-1|TRBJ2-3
CASSRNTGGTDTQYF
TGTGCCAGCAGCAGAAACACAGGGGGCACAGATACGCAGTATTTT
>few|NA|TRBV9|TRBJ1-5
CASSVGGVGQPQHF
TGTGCCAGCAGCGTAGGAGGGGTGGGTCAGCCCCAGCATTTT
>NA|NA|TRBV29-1|TRBJ2-5
CSVDGTSETQYF
TGCAGCGTAGACGGGACTTCGGAGACCCAGTACTTC